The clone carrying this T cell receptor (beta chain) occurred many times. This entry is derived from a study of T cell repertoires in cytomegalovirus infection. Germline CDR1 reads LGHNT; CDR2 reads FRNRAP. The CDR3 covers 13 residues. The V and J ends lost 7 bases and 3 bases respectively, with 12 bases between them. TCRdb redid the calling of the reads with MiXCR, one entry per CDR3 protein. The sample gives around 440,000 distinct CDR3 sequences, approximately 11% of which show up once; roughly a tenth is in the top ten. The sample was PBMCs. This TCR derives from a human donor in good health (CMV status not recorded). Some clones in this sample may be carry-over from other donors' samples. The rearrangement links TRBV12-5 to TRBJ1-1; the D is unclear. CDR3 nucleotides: TGTGCTAGTGCCTCCACACCCTACACTGAAGCTTTCTTT. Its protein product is CASASTPYTEAFF.